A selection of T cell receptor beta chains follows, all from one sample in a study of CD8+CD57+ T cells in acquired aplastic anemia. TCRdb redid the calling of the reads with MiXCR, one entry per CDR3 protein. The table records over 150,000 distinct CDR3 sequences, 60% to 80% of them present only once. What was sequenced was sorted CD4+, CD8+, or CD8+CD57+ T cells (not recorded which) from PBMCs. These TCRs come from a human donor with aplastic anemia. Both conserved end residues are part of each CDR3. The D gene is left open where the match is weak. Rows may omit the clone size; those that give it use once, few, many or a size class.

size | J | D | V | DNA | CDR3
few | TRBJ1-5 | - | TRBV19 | TGTGCCAGTATAGGGGGATTGGGTCAGCCCCAGCATTTT | CASIGGLGQPQHF
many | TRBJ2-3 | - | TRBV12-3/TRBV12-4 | TGTGCCAGCACCGGGGGTGAGCTCGTTAGCACAGATACGCAGTATTTT | CASTGGELVSTDTQYF
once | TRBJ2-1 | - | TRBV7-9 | TGTGCCAGCAGCTTTCAGACTAGGTATGAGCAGTTCTTC | CASSFQTRYEQFF
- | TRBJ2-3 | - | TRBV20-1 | TGCAGTGCTAGTCGGGGAGGATCGGGCACAGATACGCAGTATTTT | CSASRGGSGTDTQYF
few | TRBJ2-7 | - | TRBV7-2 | TGTGCCAGCAGCTTAGCGGTCTACGAGCAGTACTTC | CASSLAVYEQYF
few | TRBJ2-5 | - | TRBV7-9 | TGTGCCAGCAGCTTACTGTCTGGGATAGGGGAGACCCAGTACTTC | CASSLLSGIGETQYF
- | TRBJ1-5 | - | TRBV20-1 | TGCAGTGCTAGAGCTGGTGATCAGCCCCAGCATTTT | CSARAGDQPQHF
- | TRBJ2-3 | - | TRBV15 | TGTGCCACCAGCAGAGATGGCGGGGGCACAGATACGCAGTATTTT | CATSRDGGGTDTQYF
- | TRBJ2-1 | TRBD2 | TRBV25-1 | TGTGCCAGCAGTGAACTAGCGGGGGTCGATGAGCAGTTCTTC | CASSELAGVDEQFF
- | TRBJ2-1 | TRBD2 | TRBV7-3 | TGTGCCAGCAGCTTGGTCGGGACTAGCAACTACAATGAGCAGTTCTTC | CASSLVGTSNYNEQFF
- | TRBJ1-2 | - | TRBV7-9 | TGTGCCAGCAGCGATGGGGACGTTTATGGCTACACCTTC | CASSDGDVYGYTF
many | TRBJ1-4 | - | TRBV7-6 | TGTGCCAGCAGCTTAGAAGCAGGGTCCAATGAAAAACTGTTTTTT | CASSLEAGSNEKLFF
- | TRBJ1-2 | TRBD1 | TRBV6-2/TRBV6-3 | TGTGCCAGCAGAGGACAGGGGTATGGCTACACCTTC | CASRGQGYGYTF
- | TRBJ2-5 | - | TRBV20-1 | TGCAGTGCTAGGTGGGGGGGACAGGAGCCCCAGTACTTC | CSARWGGQEPQYF
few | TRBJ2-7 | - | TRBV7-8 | TGTGCCAGCAGCTTAATGCCTCACGAGCAGTACTTC | CASSLMPHEQYF
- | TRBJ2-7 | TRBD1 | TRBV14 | TGTGCCAGCTCCCCTCCGGGACAGATCTACGAGCAGTACTTC | CASSPPGQIYEQYF
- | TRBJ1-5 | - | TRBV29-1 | TGCAGCGTTGAGGACAGAGACAATCAGCCCCAGCATTTT | CSVEDRDNQPQHF
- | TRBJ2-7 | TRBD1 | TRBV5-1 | TGCGCCAGCAGCTTGGAATGGACAGGGAGGTACGAGCAGTACTTC | CASSLEWTGRYEQYF
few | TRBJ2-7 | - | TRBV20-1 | TGCAGTGTTTCTAACCCGGGGAACTACGAGCAGTACTTC | CSVSNPGNYEQYF
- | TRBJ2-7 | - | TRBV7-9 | TGTGCCAGCAGCCGGGATCCAAATTTGGAGCAGTACTTC | CASSRDPNLEQYF
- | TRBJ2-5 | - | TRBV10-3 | TGTGCCATCAGTGAGGGATTTTCTCGGGAAGGGACCCAGTACTTC | CAISEGFSREGTQYF
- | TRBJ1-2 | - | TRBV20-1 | TGCAGTGCTTGGTCAGACACGTATGGCTACACCTTC | CSAWSDTYGYTF
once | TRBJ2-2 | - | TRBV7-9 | TGTGCCAGCAGCTTGGGGGAAGGCACCGGGGAGCTGTTTTTT | CASSLGEGTGELFF
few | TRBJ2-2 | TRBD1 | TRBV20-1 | TGCAGTGCTAGAGATTTTGTCGAACAGACAGGGAAAGTCCCCGGGGAGCTGTTTTTT | CSARDFVEQTGKVPGELFF
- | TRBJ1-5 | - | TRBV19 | TGTGCCACCACACTTGACACGTCCCAGCATTTT | CATTLDTSQHF